Below are 24 T cell receptor beta chains sequenced from a single sample in a study of blood T cells in healthy people across ages. The second PCR ran roughly 7 to 11 cycles with a sample-barcoded 5' primer and J-beta primers. TCRdb reprocessed the 5' RACE reads via MiXCR and lists one record per CDR3 protein. The profile shows about a million distinct CDR3 sequences, around 48% of them singletons. Sequenced sample: blood. The origin of the receptors is a young man in good health.

In its sample, this clonotype was seen a few times. The chain carries TRBV6-2 or TRBV6-3 and TRBJ1-5; 10 bases fit TRBD1. The CDR3 is 15 residues long. CDR1 is MNHEY and CDR2 is SVGEGT in the germline V gene. V lost 5 bases, J lost 5 bases, and 6 bases stayed unmatched. In DNA, the CDR3 is TGTGCCAGCAGTAAGACAGGGGGCGGGCATCAGCCCCAGCATTTT. This sequence encodes CASSKTGGGHQPQHF.

This clonotype was seen a handful of times. The chain employs TRBV7-2 and TRBJ2-1; no clear D. With 5 bases removed from V and 4 bases from J, the gap between germline ends came to 9 bases. CDR3 size: 13 residues. Germline V CDR1 and CDR2: SGHTA, FQGNSA. Written as DNA, the CDR3 is TGTGCCAGCAGCGCCAACTTGTACAATGAGCAGTTCTTC. Encoded protein: CASSANLYNEQFF.

This clonotype was detected only a few times. The CDR3 bases are TGCGCCAGCAGCCAAGTCATCCGGGAGACCCAGTACTTC. Translating it yields CASSQVIRETQYF. This rearrangement joins TRBV4-1 to TRBJ2-5, with no clear D. Per the germline V gene, CDR1 is MGHRA and CDR2 is YSYEKL. The CDR3 runs to 13 residues. Trimming cost V 1 base and J 5 bases, with 8 bases left between them.

Only one count was recorded for this clonotype. The V gene is TRBV7-9, the J gene TRBJ2-7; a possible D gene is TRBD1 (6 bases). The closer fit of TRBJ2-4 to the DNA end suggests the J call may be wrong. Germline loops: CDR1 SEHNR, CDR2 FQNEAQ (reference sequence). This CDR3 contains 17 residues. The CDR3 protein is CASSSRDILLAKNIQYF. The CDR3 DNA is TGTGCCAGCAGTTCAAGGGACATCTTACTAGCCAAAAACATTCAGTACTTC.

This chain joins TRBV12-3 or TRBV12-4 and TRBJ1-1; D call uncertain. V lost 6 bases, J lost 3 bases, and 11 bases lay in between. The CDR3 spans 13 residues. The CDR3 here is CASSHRVDTEAFF. Here the CDR3 DNA reads TGTGCCAGCAGCCACCGAGTTGACACTGAAGCTTTCTTT.

This clonotype was counted at least ten times. The DNA for the CDR3 is TGTGCCAGCAGCTCCGACCCAGGGGGATACTACAATGAGCAGTTCTTC. Its translation is CASSSDPGGYYNEQFF. This chain joins TRBV5-5 and TRBJ2-1, with TRBD1 matching over 7 bases. Germline values: CDR1 SGHKS, CDR2 YYEKEE (reference sequence). The CDR3 length is 16 residues. Trimming removed 3 bases from V and 3 bases from J; junction bases left unmatched: 9.

This chain joins TRBV5-1 and TRBJ1-4; D not certain. The V and J ends lost 3 bases and 0 bases respectively, with 9 bases between them. Germline CDR1 is SGHRS and CDR2 is YFSETQ. The CDR3 length is 15 residues. Written as DNA, the CDR3 is TGCGCCAGCAGCTGGGGTCAGACAACTAATGAAAAACTGTTTTTT. This gives the protein CASSWGQTTNEKLFF.

The chain links TRBV15 to TRBJ2-5, with D perhaps assigned TRBD1 or TRBD2 (5 bases each). The CDR3 is made up of 14 amino acids. Trimming removed 7 bases from V and 1 base from J, with 13 bases in between. Germline CDR1 reads LNHNV; CDR2 reads YYDKDF (reference sequence). CDR3 region: CATTSQEAQETQYF. As DNA, the CDR3 is TGTGCCACCACCTCACAGGAGGCCCAAGAGACCCAGTACTTC.

The rearrangement joins TRBV29-1 to TRBJ2-7; D perhaps matches TRBD2 (5 bases). CDR1 is SQVTM, CDR2 ANQGSEA, per germline. This CDR3 region has 14 residues. V was trimmed by 0 bases and J by 0 bases, leaving 9 bases between them. DNA of the CDR3: TGCAGCGTTGAAGACCCGGGGAGCTCCTACGAGCAGTACTTC. Translation: CSVEDPGSSYEQYF.

This chain links TRBV12-3 or TRBV12-4 with TRBJ2-1; D is perhaps TRBD2 (7 bases). V dropped 5 bases and J dropped 9 bases, with 17 bases sitting between them. The CDR3 runs 14 residues. The DNA for the CDR3 is TGTGCCAGCAGTAAGAGGGGGGGTGCAGCTGAGCAGTTCTTC. Protein: CASSKRGGAAEQFF.

J is TRBJ2-5 and V is TRBV7-2; the match to TRBD2 covers 7 bases. The CDR3 has 14 amino acids. The J segment lost 1 base and the V segment lost 5 bases, leaving 4 bases of the junction unmatched. CDR1 and CDR2 (germline): SGHTA, FQGNSA. CDR3 sequence: CASSQLASQETQYF. The DNA for the CDR3 is TGTGCCAGCAGCCAACTAGCGTCCCAAGAGACCCAGTACTTC.

This rearrangement joins TRBV20-1 to TRBJ2-5, with 8 bases lining up with TRBD1. Germline CDR1 DFQATT, CDR2 SNEGSKA (reference sequence). After removal of 3 bases from V and 3 bases from J, the junction contained 9 bases not matched to a gene. The CDR3 consists of 15 residues. As DNA, the CDR3 is TGCAGTGCTAGCCCATTCCCGACAGGGGAAGAGACCCAGTACTTC. Translating gives CSASPFPTGEETQYF.

This chain joins TRBV10-3 and TRBJ1-2, with TRBD1 matching 7 bases. Germline trimming cut 3 bases from V and 7 bases from J; bases unmatched to any gene: 11. Germline CDR1 is ENHRY and CDR2 is SYGVKD. The CDR3 is 15 residues long. In DNA, the CDR3 is TGTGCCATCAGTGATTCCGACAGGGAGTTAGGTGGCTACACCTTC. Protein: CAISDSDRELGGYTF.

The chain combines TRBV5-1 with TRBJ2-1, with TRBD2 matching 9 bases. The germline gives CDR1 SGHRS, CDR2 YFSETQ. V gave up 3 bases and J gave up 3 bases; unmatched junction bases: 7. CDR3 size: 16 residues. CDR3 bases: TGCGCCAGCAGCTGGGGTAGCGGGGGCCTCTACAATGAGCAGTTCTTC. It yields the protein CASSWGSGGLYNEQFF.

This clonotype came up a few times. The chain is built from TRBV2 and TRBJ2-1, with 11 nucleotides matching TRBD2. Germline values: CDR1 SNHLY, CDR2 FYNNEI. The CDR3 totals 16 residues. With 6 bases clipped from V and 4 bases from J, the junction kept 8 bases outside the gene matches. The CDR3 region is CASSSTLAGGYNEQFF. DNA of the CDR3: TGTGCCAGCAGCTCTACCCTAGCGGGGGGATACAATGAGCAGTTCTTC.

The rearrangement links TRBV20-1 to TRBJ1-1; 9 bases are shared with TRBD1. Germline CDR1 DFQATT, CDR2 SNEGSKA (reference sequence). V trimming: 1 base; J trimming: 4 bases; junction bases outside the gene matches: 7. The CDR3 sequence is 15 residues long. In nucleotides, the CDR3 is TGCAGTGCTAGAGGGGGGACAGGGAGGGGCACTGAAGCTTTCTTT. It is translated as CSARGGTGRGTEAFF.

The chain carries TRBV6-5 and TRBJ1-6; 8 bases agree with TRBD1. V lost 6 bases to trimming and J lost 6 bases; unmatched junction nucleotides: 4. CDR1 and CDR2 (germline): MNHEY, SVGAGI. The CDR3 covers 14 residues. The CDR3, as DNA: TGTGCCAGCAGGACAGGGGTCTCTAATTCACCCCTCCACTTT. Protein product: CASRTGVSNSPLHF.

The gene calls are TRBV4-1 and TRBJ2-7; TRBD1 is a possible D gene (5 bases). Germline CDR1 is MGHRA and CDR2 is YSYEKL. The CDR3 covers 15 residues. The ends were cut back, 0 bases at V and 2 bases at J, with 11 bases in the middle. This CDR3 is CASSQDRRQPYEQYF. For the CDR3, the DNA is TGCGCCAGCAGCCAAGACCGGCGACAGCCCTACGAGCAGTACTTC.

This CDR3 is CSASPGTHQPTYEQYF. The CDR3, as DNA: TGCAGTGCTAGCCCAGGGACACACCAGCCTACCTACGAGCAGTACTTC. The chain employs TRBV20-1 and TRBJ2-5; a possible D gene is TRBD1 (6 bases). The end of the DNA aligns better with TRBJ2-7, so the J call may be wrong. Germline V CDR1 and CDR2: DFQATT, SNEGSKA (reference sequence). The CDR3 is 16 amino acids.

The gene calls are TRBV29-1 and TRBJ2-7; D is perhaps TRBD2 (5 bases). V lost 3 bases and J 7 bases, leaving 19 bases between the germline ends. Germline loops: CDR1 SQVTM, CDR2 ANQGSEA. The CDR3 is 14 amino acids. The CDR3 region has the DNA TGCAGCGTTGACGTAGGGAGTGCCTACAATGAGCAGTACTTC. Translating gives CSVDVGSAYNEQYF.

This clonotype was seen ten or more times. The rearrangement uses TRBV7-2 and TRBJ2-1; D is unresolved. Germline values: CDR1 SGHTA, CDR2 FQGNSA. This CDR3 is built from 13 residues. V was clipped by 1 base and J by 5 bases, with 6 bases between them. The CDR3 spells CASSLGRNNEQFF. CDR3 in DNA: TGTGCCAGCAGCTTAGGTCGCAACAATGAGCAGTTCTTC. Full variable domain (rest looked up from reference TRBV7-2 and TRBJ2-1): GAGVSQSPSNKVTEKGKDVELRCDPISGHTALYWYRQSLGQGLEFLIYFQGNSAPDKSGLPSDRFSAERTGGSVSTLTIQRTQQEDSAVYLCASSLGRNNEQFFGPGTRLTVL.

The rearrangement links TRBV24-1 to TRBJ1-1; D is unclear. CDR3 length: 16 residues. The germline gives CDR1 KGHDR, CDR2 SFDVKD. The V end lost 12 bases, the J end lost 0 bases, and 22 bases lay between the germline ends. The CDR3 here is CALPRGPAFMNTEAFF. CDR3 nucleotide sequence: TGTGCCCTACCACGGGGTCCTGCTTTCATGAACACTGAAGCTTTCTTT.

The chain recombines TRBV2 with TRBJ1-5; 7 nucleotides agree with TRBD1. The CDR3 spans 14 residues. Germline-derived CDR1 and CDR2 are SNHLY and FYNNEI. V gave up 4 bases and J gave up 6 bases; unmatched junction bases: 6. This CDR3 is CASSVTGTAQPQHF. CDR3 nucleotides: TGTGCCAGCAGTGTGACAGGGACGGCTCAGCCCCAGCATTTT.

CDR3 bases: TGCGCCAGCAGCCACCCACAGGGGGTTAAGGATGAGCAGTTCTTC. This sequence encodes CASSHPQGVKDEQFF. This chain joins TRBV4-1 and TRBJ2-1; 8 bases fit TRBD1. V trimming: 3 bases; J trimming: 8 bases; junction bases outside the gene matches: 9. This CDR3 has 15 residues. In germline, CDR1 is MGHRA, CDR2 YSYEKL.